Shown below are 6 T cell receptor beta chains from a single sample sequenced in a study of Tregs in tolerant kidney transplant recipients. Sequencing was performed with immunoSEQ multiplex PCR; in TCRdb, only in-frame clones are kept and a portion is missing. The table lists 90,000 to 150,000 clones, around 91% of them singletons. The sample comprised CD4+ T cells from blood. The receptors shown here come from a human donor in good health.

The V gene is TRBV9, the J gene TRBJ2-7, with D possibly matching TRBD1 (6 bases). The CDR3 length is 14 residues. V was clipped by 3 bases and J by 6 bases, with 16 bases between them. CDR1 SGDLS and CDR2 YYNGEE come from the germline V gene. As DNA, the CDR3 is TGTGCCAGCAGCGCGCAGACCACAGGGCCCGAGCAGTACTTC. Translated: CASSAQTTGPEQYF. Variable domain in full (rest from reference TRBV9 and TRBJ2-7): DSGVTQTPKHLITATGQRVTLRCSPRSGDLSVYWYQQSLDQGLQFLIQYYNGEERAKGNILERFSAQQFPDLHSELNLSSLELGDSALYFCASSAQTTGPEQYFGPGTRLTVT.

This clone was picked up one time. The J gene is TRBJ1-4, the V gene TRBV6-1; weak D call: TRBD1 (5 bases). CDR3 length: 14 residues. Germline V gene sequence: CDR1 MNHNS, CDR2 SASEGT. Trimming removed 6 bases from V and 0 bases from J, with 8 bases in between. CDR3 loop: CASRTVATNEKLFF. CDR3 in DNA: TGTGCCAGCAGGACAGTTGCAACTAATGAAAAACTGTTTTTT.

The chain combines TRBV7-2 with TRBJ2-7; D is undetermined. Trimming removed 3 bases at V and 0 bases at J, with 9 bases between. CDR1 SGHTA and CDR2 FQGNSA come from the germline V gene. The CDR3 is made up of 14 amino acids. CDR3 amino acids: CASSFSMSSYEQYF. CDR3 DNA: TGTGCCAGCAGCTTCAGTATGAGCTCCTACGAGCAGTACTTC.

CDR3 nucleotides: TGTGCCAGCAGCTTAAGGGGCCCGGGGGCGGAGCAGTACTTC. It yields the protein CASSLRGPGAEQYF. The rearrangement links TRBV7-6 to TRBJ2-7; D is tentatively TRBD1 or TRBD2 (6 bases each). The CDR3 consists of 14 residues. The germline gives CDR1 SGHVS, CDR2 FNYEAQ. Trimming pared 2 bases from V and 7 bases from J, leaving 15 bases between.

The genes are TRBV11-3 and TRBJ2-2; D ambiguous. The germline V gene has CDR1 SGHNT and CDR2 YENEEA. This CDR3 is 14 amino acids long. V gave up 1 base and J gave up 1 base, with 4 bases separating them. Written as DNA, the CDR3 is TGTGCCAGCAGCTTAGGGGGGAACACCGGGGAGCTGTTTTTT. As protein: CASSLGGNTGELFF.

The rearrangement links TRBV5-1 to TRBJ2-2; tentative D call: TRBD1 (5 bases). The V gene lost 4 bases and the J gene lost 6 bases, with 10 bases spanning the gap. The CDR3 totals 13 residues. Germline V lookup: CDR1 SGHRS, CDR2 YFSETQ. The CDR3 protein is CASSPQGSGELFF. DNA of the CDR3: TGCGCCAGCAGCCCCCAGGGTTCCGGGGAGCTGTTTTTT.